A single sample gave rise to the 21 T cell receptor beta chains below, sequenced in a study of Ad26.COV2.S vaccination and SARS-CoV-2 variants. Repertoires were generated with immunoSEQ multiplex PCR, while TCRdb's copy carries only in-frame clones and drops some. The sample holds roughly 350,000 clones, roughly 84% seen once. Treatment specified: some 20 received Ad26.COV2.S at low or high dose, single or two shots; roughly five received placebo; per-sample allocation not given. Each sample was drawn 63 days after the first injection (of vaccine or placebo). Sequences were derived from peripheral blood, sampled in a trial of Ad26.COV2.S vaccine versus placebo. Source of these receptors: a person between 18 and 59 years old who received the Ad26.COV2.S COVID-19 vaccine or a placebo.

The chain is built from TRBV10-3 and TRBJ1-2; 7 positions agree with TRBD1. Germline V lookup: CDR1 ENHRY, CDR2 SYGVKD. The CDR3 runs 14 residues. Unmatched junction bases numbered 9, after V lost 6 bases and J lost 5 bases. For the CDR3, the DNA is TGTGCCATCAGCCCTACAGGGGATCAGTATGGCTACACCTTC. Translation: CAISPTGDQYGYTF.

The chain joins TRBV27 to TRBJ2-7; 10 bases are a match to TRBD1. V was clipped by 0 bases and J by 0 bases; unmatched bases: 5. This CDR3 region has 17 residues. The germline CDR1 and CDR2 sequences are MNHEY and SMNVEV (reference sequence). Written as DNA, the CDR3 is TGTGCCAGCAGTTTATCTCACCGGACAGGGGGCTCCTACGAGCAGTACTTC. It specifies CASSLSHRTGGSYEQYF.

In its sample, this clone was seen once. This rearrangement joins TRBV9 to TRBJ1-2; 8 bases match TRBD1. The CDR3 loop spans 14 amino acids. The V and J ends lost 5 bases and 8 bases, in that order; junction bases with no gene match: 11. CDR1 is SGDLS, CDR2 YYNGEE, per germline. The DNA for the CDR3 is TGTGCCAGCAGAGGGGGACAGGAACCTTCGGGCTACACCTTC. Its protein is CASRGGQEPSGYTF.

The V call is TRBV30, the J call TRBJ2-4; perhaps TRBD1 as D (7 bases). V shed 0 bases and J shed 8 bases, with 11 bases lying between them. The CDR3 is 13 residues long. CDR1 and CDR2 from the germline V gene are GTSNPN and SVGIG (reference sequence). CDR3 coding DNA: TGTGCCTGGAGTGTTCAGGGGGGACACATTCAGTACTTC. Translated: CAWSVQGGHIQYF.

CDR3 coding DNA: TGTGCCAGCAGTCTTCTTGTGACTGAAGCTTTCTTT. Protein: CASSLLVTEAFF. V and J are TRBV12-3 or TRBV12-4 and TRBJ1-1; D unclear. V dropped 5 bases and J dropped 5 bases, with 9 bases sitting between them. The CDR3 is made up of 12 amino acids.

This clone was seen a single time. The chain joins TRBV14 to TRBJ1-2; D ambiguous. This CDR3 region has 13 residues. Trimming stripped 3 bases from V and 0 bases from J, with 5 bases between. The V gene's germline CDR1 is SGHDN and CDR2 FVKESK. In DNA form, the CDR3 reads TGTGCCAGCAGCCAGTCGGCTAACTATGGCTACACCTTC. It codes for CASSQSANYGYTF.

The chain recombines TRBV14 with TRBJ1-6; D not certain. Germline CDR1 SGHDN, CDR2 FVKESK. V was pared by 2 bases and J by 7 bases, with 3 bases between. The CDR3 contains 12 residues. CDR3 sequence: CASSQPNSPLHF. CDR3 DNA: TGTGCCAGCAGCCAACCGAATTCACCCCTCCACTTT.

V and J are TRBV14 and TRBJ2-7; 13 bases line up with TRBD2. The CDR3 has 15 residues. The J segment lost 7 bases and the V segment lost 3 bases, leaving 6 bases of the junction unmatched. The germline V gene has CDR1 SGHDN and CDR2 FVKESK. CDR3 region: CASSQGLAGSEEQYF. CDR3 coding DNA: TGTGCCAGCAGCCAGGGACTAGCGGGGTCAGAGGAGCAGTACTTC.

The rearrangement joins TRBV7-2 to TRBJ1-6; D is uncertain. CDR3 size: 15 residues. V lost 4 bases and J lost 2, with 9 bases in between. Germline loops: CDR1 SGHTA, CDR2 FQGNSA. The CDR3, as DNA: TGTGCCAGCAGCTCAGGAAGTACCTATAATTCACCCCTCCACTTT. This encodes CASSSGSTYNSPLHF.

V is TRBV4-1 and J is TRBJ1-1, with no clear D. Trimming removed 5 bases from V and 2 bases from J, with 9 bases in between. The CDR3 spans 13 residues. CDR1 is MGHRA and CDR2 is YSYEKL in the germline V gene. CDR3 sequence reads: CASSTGPNTEAFF. In nucleotides, the CDR3 is TGCGCCAGCAGCACGGGCCCAAACACTGAAGCTTTCTTT.

This rearrangement joins TRBV23-1 to TRBJ1-2; 10 bases match TRBD1. TRBV23-1 is an ORF; its function is uncertain. This CDR3 contains 13 residues. V shed 2 bases and J 14 bases; nucleotides not matched to a gene: 8. The CDR3 nucleotides read TGCGCCAGCAGTCAACGACAGGGGGCGCGAGTTACCTTC. It encodes CASSQRQGARVTF.

This clone has just a few counts. The chain carries TRBV5-8 and TRBJ1-3; 7 bases line up with TRBD1. Germline CDR1 reads SGHTS; CDR2 reads YDEGEE. V lost 4 bases and J lost 2; bases outside the gene matches: 3. The length of the CDR3 is 14 residues. CDR3 in DNA: TGTGCCAGCAGCCCGACAGGGACTGGAAACACCATATATTTT. It encodes CASSPTGTGNTIYF.

The V and J genes are TRBV20-1 and TRBJ2-5, with D perhaps TRBD1 (5 bases). CDR3 size: 11 residues. Germline lookup yields CDR1 DFQATT and CDR2 SNEGSKA (reference sequence). Between the trimmed V and J ends, which lost 2 bases and 10 bases, there was a span of 11 bases. The CDR3 coding sequence is TGCAGTGCTAGAAGGCAAGGGGACCAGTACTTC. Translating gives CSARRQGDQYF.

This sequence joins TRBV30 and TRBJ2-3; D ambiguous. The germline V gene has CDR1 GTSNPN and CDR2 SVGIG (reference sequence). CDR3 length: 15 residues. Trimming removed 7 bases from V and 2 bases from J, with 19 bases in between. CDR3 loop: CAFRPRTGPTDTQYF. CDR3 nucleotide sequence: TGTGCCTTTAGACCGAGAACGGGTCCCACAGATACGCAGTATTTT.

The J gene is TRBJ2-1, the V gene TRBV25-1, with D perhaps matching TRBD2 (6 bases). Germline V gene sequence: CDR1 MGHDK, CDR2 SYGVNS. V lost 5 bases, J lost 7 bases, and 12 bases lay in between. CDR3 size: 13 residues. The CDR3: CASSPGEGNEQFF. The CDR3 nucleotides are TGTGCCAGCAGTCCGGGGGAAGGGAATGAGCAGTTCTTC.

With regard to this clone: In the same sample, other DNA sequences code for this CDR3. CDR3 nucleotides: TGTGCCAGCAGCTTGGAACAGGGTGATGGCTACACCTTC. This translates into CASSLEQGDGYTF. The rearrangement links TRBV5-4 to TRBJ1-2; perhaps TRBD1 as D (6 bases). Trimming removed 0 bases at V and 6 bases at J, with 9 bases between. CDR3 length: 13 amino acids. The V gene's germline CDR1 is SGHNT and CDR2 YYREEE (reference sequence).

V usage is TRBV4-3 and J usage is TRBJ1-4, with D maybe TRBD1 (5 bases). V lost 3 bases and J lost 2, with 16 bases in between. This CDR3 has 17 amino acids. Germline values: CDR1 LGHNA, CDR2 YSLEER. The CDR3, as DNA: TGCGCCAGCAGCCACCCCGGGACCCGGGTTACTAATGAAAAACTGTTTTTT. As protein: CASSHPGTRVTNEKLFF.

V is TRBV19 and J is TRBJ2-7; D tentatively fits TRBD1 or TRBD2 (5 bases each). Deletions cut 4 bases from V and 4 bases from J, with 8 bases between. The CDR3 extends over 12 amino acids. Germline CDR1 is LNHDA and CDR2 is SQIVND (reference sequence). For the CDR3, the DNA is TGTGCCAGTAGTACAGGGAGTTACGAGCAGTACTTC. The encoded protein is CASSTGSYEQYF.

The chain uses TRBV12-5 and TRBJ2-7; the match to TRBD2 covers 8 bases. J lost 6 bases, V lost 6 bases, and 10 bases had no gene match. The germline gives CDR1 LGHNT, CDR2 FRNRAP. The CDR3 covers 14 residues. CDR3 sequence reads: CASGPPGLDSEQYF. The CDR3 DNA follows: TGTGCTAGTGGCCCACCGGGACTAGATTCCGAGCAGTACTTC.

V usage is TRBV5-8 and J usage is TRBJ2-5; 7 bases match TRBD2. The trim removed 0 bases at V and 5 bases at J, leaving 7 bases unmatched. Looked up from germline, CDR1 is SGHTS and CDR2 is YDEGEE. The CDR3 consists of 15 residues. The CDR3 bases are TGTGCCAGCAGCTTGGATGGCGGGGGTGTGGAGACCCAGTACTTC. Translation gives CASSLDGGGVETQYF.

This chain connects TRBV27 to TRBJ1-2; 7 positions match TRBD1. From germline, CDR1 is MNHEY and CDR2 SMNVEV (reference sequence). The CDR3 is 14 residues long. J gave up 6 bases and V 5 bases, and 9 bases lay outside the gene matches. CDR3 nucleotides: TGTGCCAGCAGTGTCCACGAGACAGGGAATGGCTACACCTTC. It codes for CASSVHETGNGYTF.